This is a list of T cell receptor delta chains from one sample in a study of gamma-delta T cells after stem cell transplantation. TCRdb re-called the RT-PCR reads via CATT. The repertoire holds around 1,600 delta-chain clones, with around a fifth as singletons. Sequencing was carried out using gamma-delta T cells. These receptors originate from a human donor. It is not recorded whose cells these are; they may come from a transplant donor. Both conserved end residues are part of each CDR3. A D gene is named only where the DNA matches it firmly. Clone size is stated in some rows and not others, as once, few, many or a class when expanded.

D gene,J gene,V gene,clone size,CDR3 DNA,CDR3 protein
TRDD3,TRDJ1,TRDV2,.,TGTGCCTGTGACCGACTACTGGGGGAGACGAATAAACTCATCTTT,CACDRLLGETNKLIF
TRDD3,TRDJ1,TRDV2,medium-sized,TGTGCCTGTGACCGAACTGGGGGATACCCTACCCCATACACCGATAAACTCATCTTT,CACDRTGGYPTPYTDKLIF
.,TRDJ1,TRDV1,.,TGTGCTCTTGGGGAACTTCGAAGCCCCCCTACGTTCCTGGATAAACTCATCTTT,CALGELRSPPTFLDKLIF
.,TRDJ1,TRDV2,.,TGTGCCTGTGACCGGATCGGGATAAAAACCGATAAACTCATCTTT,CACDRIGIKTDKLIF
.,TRDJ1,TRDV2,.,TGTGCCTGTGACACCGTCTCGCCGCTGGTGTACACCGATAAACTCATCTTT,CACDTVSPLVYTDKLIF
TRDD3,TRDJ1,TRDV3,once,TGTGCCTTTAAGAAAGGATACTGGGGGATAAGTGCCGATAAACTCATCTTT,CAFKKGYWGISADKLIF
.,TRDJ1,TRDV2,.,TGTGCCTGTGACACGATAGGTACGGGTACTGGAGGCAAACTCATCTTT,CACDTIGTGTGGKLIF
.,TRDJ2,TRDV2,few,TGTGCCTGTGACACCGCGTTCTACGATACGCGTGATCAAGCACAACTCTTCTTT,CACDTAFYDTRDQAQLFF
TRDD3,TRDJ1,TRDV2,.,TGTGCCTGTGACACGGTTCAAGCCGTTCGTACTGGGGGATACGGAAACACCGATAAACTCATCTTT,CACDTVQAVRTGGYGNTDKLIF
.,TRDJ1,TRDV1,.,TGTGCTCTTGGGGGGGGCTTTCCTACGAGAACCGGACTGGGGATGCCGTACACCGATAAACTCATCTTT,CALGGGFPTRTGLGMPYTDKLIF
TRDD3,TRDJ1,TRDV2,few,TGTGCCTGTGACACCTTAGCACCTACCAGCCCCTTACTGGGGGATAGGAGTACCGATAAACTCATCTTT,CACDTLAPTSPLLGDRSTDKLIF
.,TRDJ3,TRDV2,.,TGTGCCTGTGACACTCTGCTGGACCGCTCCTGTTACACCCGACAGATGTTTTTC,CACDTLLDRSCYTRQMFF
TRDD3,TRDJ1,TRDV2,few,TGTGCCTGTGACACTTTGGGGGATACTAGTAAACTCATCTTT,CACDTLGDTSKLIF
TRDD3,TRDJ1,TRDV2,large,TGTGCCTGTGACCCGCTTAAAACACTGGGGGACTCCAACTTGTACACCGATAAACTCATCTTT,CACDPLKTLGDSNLYTDKLIF
.,TRDJ1,TRDV2,few,TGTGCCTGTGACATCGTGGGGATGGGGATCACCGATAAACTCATCTTT,CACDIVGMGITDKLIF
.,TRDJ1,TRDV2,.,TGTGCCTTTGACGCCAGTACCACCGATAAACTCATCTTT,CAFDASTTDKLIF
TRDD3,TRDJ1,TRDV2,few,TGTGCCTGTGACACCATGGGTTGGAGCTCGACTGGGGGATATAATCCATCGCAGTACACCGATAAACTCATCTTT,CACDTMGWSSTGGYNPSQYTDKLIF
.,TRDJ1,TRDV2,.,TGTGCCTGTGACTTCCTGGTGGATCGGAAGTCCGATAAACTCATCTTT,CACDFLVDRKSDKLIF
TRDD3,TRDJ1,TRDV2,.,TGTGCCTGTGACCCTCTACTGGGGGATACGCGAGGTGCCTCTATTAAACTCATCTTT,CACDPLLGDTRGASIKLIF
TRDD3,TRDJ1,TRDV2,.,TGTGCCTGTTCAGTACTGGGGGATCGGGACACCGATAAACTCATCTTT,CACSVLGDRDTDKLIF
TRDD3,TRDJ1,TRDV2,.,TGTGCCTGTGACACCGTTCGCGGTGGACCTTGTACTGGGGGATACCGGCAGAATAAACTCATCTTT,CACDTVRGGPCTGGYRQNKLIF
TRDD3,TRDJ1,TRDV3,large,TGTGCCTTGGACTACTGGGGGCTCACTGGGAGGGAACTCATCTTT,CALDYWGLTGRELIF
TRDD3,TRDJ1,TRDV2,few,TGTGCCTGTGACACCGTGGGACTGGGGGATACGCTCGGGAGATACACCGATAAACTCATCTTT,CACDTVGLGDTLGRYTDKLIF
.,TRDJ1,TRDV2,medium-sized,TGTGCCTGTGACACGGTCGCCCCAAACCGATACCCGTACACCGATAAACTCATCTTT,CACDTVAPNRYPYTDKLIF
TRDD3,TRDJ1,TRDV2,.,TGTGCCTGTGATTCTTTTGGTACTGGGGAAATGATCAGCCATAAACCCATCTTT,CACDSFGTGEMISHKPIF
TRDD3,TRDJ1,TRDV2,.,TGTGCCTGTGACCCCGTCTTCCTACCTGGGGGATATCTCGGCGGGAAACTCATCTTT,CACDPVFLPGGYLGGKLIF
TRDD3,TRDJ1,TRDV2,medium-sized,TGTGCCTGTGACGACGTACTGGGGCAGACCCAGTACACCGATAAACTCATCTTT,CACDDVLGQTQYTDKLIF
.,TRDJ1,TRDV1,.,TGTGCTCTTGGGGATCGGCCCGGGGGGGTGTCCGATAAACTCATCTTT,CALGDRPGGVSDKLIF
TRDD3,TRDJ1,TRDV2,.,TGTGCCTGTGATTTACTGGGGGCTACAGGAGAGGCCGATAAACTCATCTTT,CACDLLGATGEADKLIF
.,TRDJ1,TRDV2,large,TGTGCCTGTGACATGATCGGCGCTACCTTAAAGCCCGATAAACTCATCTTT,CACDMIGATLKPDKLIF
TRDD3,TRDJ1,TRDV1,few,TGTGCTCTTGGAATCCGGCGCCTTACCACTCTTACTGGGGGATACGGGGCCGATAAACTCATCTTT,CALGIRRLTTLTGGYGADKLIF
TRDD3,TRDJ1,TRDV2,.,TGTGCCTGTGATAGACTGGGGGAGTCACCGTACACCGGTAAACTCATCTTT,CACDRLGESPYTGKLIF
TRDD3,TRDJ1,TRDV2,.,TGTGCCTGTGACACGGGCCCTACTGGGGGACCCGACACCGATAAACTCATCTTT,CACDTGPTGGPDTDKLIF
TRDD3,TRDJ1,TRDV2,medium-sized,TGTGCCTGTGACGTGGTTAATGGGGGGATAGAATCGGATGGTGGACGGGAGGACACCGATAAACTCATCTTT,CACDVVNGGIESDGGREDTDKLIF
TRDD3,TRDJ1,TRDV2,medium-sized,TGTGCCTGTGACACCGTCCGGGGGATACTCGGGTACACCGATAAACTCATCTTT,CACDTVRGILGYTDKLIF
TRDD3,TRDJ1,TRDV2,.,TGTGCCTGTGATCAACTGGGGACCGGGCGGACCGATAAACTCATCTTT,CACDQLGTGRTDKLIF
TRDD3,TRDJ1,TRDV2,medium-sized,TGTGCCTGTGACAATTTACTGGGGGATACCCCACACACCGATAAACTCATCTTT,CACDNLLGDTPHTDKLIF
TRDD3,TRDJ1,TRDV2,.,TGTGCCTGTGACCCTCTGGGGGTTCACGATAAACTCATCTTT,CACDPLGVHDKLIF
.,TRDJ1,TRDV1,.,TGTGCTCTCGGGGAACTAGTTCTGCAGCCTGGGAGCTATAAACTCATCTTT,CALGELVLQPGSYKLIF
.,TRDJ1,TRDV2,.,TGTGCCTGTGACACCGGAGGGATCTGGTCCGATAAACTCATCTTT,CACDTGGIWSDKLIF
.,TRDJ1,TRDV2,.,TGTGCCTGTGACACCGTGGAGAACACCGATAAACTCATATTT,CACDTVENTDKLIF
.,TRDJ1,TRDV2,.,TGTGCCTGTGACACCGTTACTGGACTACTGTACACCGATAAACTCATCTTT,CACDTVTGLLYTDKLIF
TRDD3,TRDJ3,TRDV2,.,TGTGCCTGTGACACCGTGCTGGGGGACATCAGCTCCTGGGACACCCGACAGATGTTTTTC,CACDTVLGDISSWDTRQMFF
.,TRDJ1,TRDV2,.,TGTGCCTGTGACACCGTTGCGTCGAAGGAGATACGACCCCAACCTCCGAATAAACTCATCTTT,CACDTVASKEIRPQPPNKLIF
.,TRDJ1,TRDV2,few,TGTGCCTGTGACAAGGTCCCAAAGCGGGGGGAACCCGACACCGATAAACTCATCTTT,CACDKVPKRGEPDTDKLIF
.,TRDJ1,TRDV2,few,TGTGCCTGTGACGCCGTAGGGCCGTCTTCCGGCAACAAACTCATCTTT,CACDAVGPSSGNKLIF
TRDD3,TRDJ1,TRDV2,medium-sized,TGTGCCTGTGACAGTCTGGGGGACACCGATAAACTCATCTTT,CACDSLGDTDKLIF
.,TRDJ1,TRDV1,.,TGTGCTCTTGGGGAACTAGTTCGGCAGCCTGGGAGCGATAAACTCATCTTT,CALGELVRQPGSDKLIF
.,TRDJ1,TRDV1,.,TGTGCTCTTGGGGACTTACGGCTGGTTTGGTTTGACACTCCCGACTACACCGATAAACTCATCTTT,CALGDLRLVWFDTPDYTDKLIF
TRDD3,TRDJ1,TRDV2,.,TGTGCCTGTGACACCCTGGAAGAGGGATACGCACGAGATAAACTCATCTTT,CACDTLEEGYARDKLIF
TRDD3,TRDJ1,TRDV2,.,TGTGCCTGTGACCCCCTGAGAAGGGGCACTGGGGGATCCCCGTACACCGATAAACTCATCTTT,CACDPLRRGTGGSPYTDKLIF
TRDD3,TRDJ1,TRDV2,.,TGTGCCTGTGACCCCGTACTGGGGGATAGGCCCACCGATAAACTCATCTTT,CACDPVLGDRPTDKLIF
.,TRDJ3,TRDV2,.,TGTGCCTGTGACTTCGTACTAGACACCCGAAAGATGTTTTTC,CACDFVLDTRKMFF
.,TRDJ1,TRDV2,few,TGTGCCTGTGACGACGTACCGGGGCAGACCCAGTACACCGATAAACTCATCTTT,CACDDVPGQTQYTDKLIF
.,TRDJ1,TRDV2,.,TGTGCCTGTGACACCGTTCCGGGGATTATCGACACCGATAAACTCATCTTT,CACDTVPGIIDTDKLIF
TRDD3,TRDJ1,TRDV2,large,TGTGCCTGTGATCCGACTGGGGGATACGCGCGGGGCACCGATAAACTCATCTTT,CACDPTGGYARGTDKLIF
TRDD3,TRDJ1,TRDV2,.,TGTGCCTGTGACTTCGTACTGGGGGATACGAACACCGATAAACTCATCTTT,CACDFVLGDTNTDKLIF
.,TRDJ1,TRDV2,large,TGTGCCTGTGACCGCGTCGGAGACACCGATAAACTCATCTTT,CACDRVGDTDKLIF
.,TRDJ1,TRDV2,few,TGTGCCTGTGACCTCGTCGGAGGCTATGTGGACCTCGAAATACCCTTCGCATCCGATAAACTCATCTTT,CACDLVGGYVDLEIPFASDKLIF
.,TRDJ1,TRDV2,.,TGTGCCTGTGACATACTCCTGGCTGCCGATAAACTCATCTTT,CACDILLAADKLIF